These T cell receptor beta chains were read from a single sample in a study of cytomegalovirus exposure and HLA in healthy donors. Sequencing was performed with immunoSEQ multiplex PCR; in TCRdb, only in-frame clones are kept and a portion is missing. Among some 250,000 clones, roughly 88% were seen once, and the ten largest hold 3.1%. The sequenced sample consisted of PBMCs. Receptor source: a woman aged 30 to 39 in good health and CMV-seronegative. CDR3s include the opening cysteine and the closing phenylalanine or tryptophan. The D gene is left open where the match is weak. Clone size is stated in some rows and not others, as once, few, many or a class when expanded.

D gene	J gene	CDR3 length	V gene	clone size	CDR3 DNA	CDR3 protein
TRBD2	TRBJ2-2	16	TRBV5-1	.	TGCGCCAGCAGCTCGGCGACTAGCGAGAACACCGGGGAGCTGTTTTTT	CASSSATSENTGELFF
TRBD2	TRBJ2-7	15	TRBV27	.	TGTGCCAGCAGACAAACGACCGGGACTAGCGACGAGCAGTACTTC	CASRQTTGTSDEQYF
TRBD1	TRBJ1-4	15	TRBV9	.	TGTGCCAGCAGCGGGGGACAGTTCTTAAATGAAAAACTGTTTTTT	CASSGGQFLNEKLFF
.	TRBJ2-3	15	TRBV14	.	TGTGCCAGCAGCCCAGGATCTACAAGCACAGATACGCAGTATTTT	CASSPGSTSTDTQYF
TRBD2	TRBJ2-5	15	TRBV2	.	TGTGCCAGCAGGGGGGGACTAGCGGGAGAAGAGACCCAGTACTTC	CASRGGLAGEETQYF
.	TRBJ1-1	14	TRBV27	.	TGTGCCAGCAGTTTATCAGGGGCGATGGGTGAAGCTTTCTTT	CASSLSGAMGEAFF
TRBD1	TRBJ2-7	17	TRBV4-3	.	TGCGCCAGCAGCCAAGAGGCCGGGACAGGTTTCCCCTACGAGCAGTACTTC	CASSQEAGTGFPYEQYF
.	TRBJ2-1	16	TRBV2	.	TGTGCCAGCACTCTGCTCGGGGCAGGGACTTACAATGAGCAGTTCTTC	CASTLLGAGTYNEQFF
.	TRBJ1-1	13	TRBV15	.	TGTGCCACCAGCAGAGATAGGAGGACTGAAGCTTTCTTT	CATSRDRRTEAFF
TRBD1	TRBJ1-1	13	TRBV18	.	TGTGCCAGCTCATCACAGGGGGGGACTGAAGCTTTCTTT	CASSSQGGTEAFF
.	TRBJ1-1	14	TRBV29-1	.	TGCAGCGTTGAATATTTGGGGGGATCCACTGAAGCTTTCTTT	CSVEYLGGSTEAFF
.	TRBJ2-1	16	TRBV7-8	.	TGTGCCAGCAGCTTACCTACCCCGACTAGCTACAATGAGCAGTTCTTC	CASSLPTPTSYNEQFF
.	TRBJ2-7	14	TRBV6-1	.	TGTGCCAGCAGTCGAGGGGACATAAACTACGAGCAGTACTTC	CASSRGDINYEQYF
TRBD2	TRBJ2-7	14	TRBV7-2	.	TGTGCCAGCAGCCAAAGCGGGACTAGCTACGAGCAGTACTTC	CASSQSGTSYEQYF
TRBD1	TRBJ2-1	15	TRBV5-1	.	TGCGCCAGCAGCTTTGGGACAGTTTCCTACAATGAGCAGTTCTTC	CASSFGTVSYNEQFF
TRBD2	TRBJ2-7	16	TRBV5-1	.	TGCGCCAGCAGCTTGGGGACACTAGCGGGAGGCTACGAGCAGTACTTC	CASSLGTLAGGYEQYF
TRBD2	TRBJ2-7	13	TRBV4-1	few	TGCGCCAGCAGCTCGGGACTAGCGGGAGAGCAGTACTTC	CASSSGLAGEQYF
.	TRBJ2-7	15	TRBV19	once	TGTGCCAGTAGGGACGTAGCGACCCCACCCTACGAGCAGTACTTC	CASRDVATPPYEQYF
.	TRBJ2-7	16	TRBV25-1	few	TGTGCCAGCAGTAACCCGGGAGAGGGGCCCTTTTACGAGCAGTACTTC	CASSNPGEGPFYEQYF
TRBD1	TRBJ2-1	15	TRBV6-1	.	TGTGCCAGCTCCCTTGAGGGGGCCGGTAGGAATGAGCAGTTCTTC	CASSLEGAGRNEQFF
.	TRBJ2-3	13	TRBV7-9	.	TGTGCCAGCAGCAAGACGGGAGCCGATACGCAGTATTTT	CASSKTGADTQYF
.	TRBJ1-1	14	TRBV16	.	TGTGCCAGCAGCCGACAACAGGTGAACACTGAAGCTTTCTTT	CASSRQQVNTEAFF
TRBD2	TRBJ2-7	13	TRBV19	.	TGTGCCAGTAGTCCTCGTGGGGGGGACGAGCAGTACTTC	CASSPRGGDEQYF
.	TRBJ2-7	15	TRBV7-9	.	TGTGCCAGCAGCTCCCCCCAGGGGTGGGGGGACGAGCAGTACTTC	CASSSPQGWGDEQYF